This T cell receptor (beta chain) appears in the sequencing data of a study of regulatory T cells in long-lasting Graves disease (dated by TCRdb to about 2021). In terms of the full investigation: Antithyroid drugs had been taken for less than 3 months by newly diagnosed Graves' disease patients. A total of approximately 35 samples underwent TCR sequencing: approximately 13 from persistent and about 20 from newly diagnosed Graves' disease patients. Patients with persistent Graves' disease were compared with patients with newly diagnosed Graves' disease using TCR sequencing and RNA sequencing of peripheral blood. The study took place in China and was registered as a clinical trial. What the study reported, not specific to this receptor: A larger number of public clonotypes was shared among persistent patients (under 3,000) than among newly diagnosed patients (around 880). The authors acknowledged the small sample size as a limitation that may reduce accuracy. Compared with newly diagnosed patients, persistent Graves' disease patients had lower TCR Shannon entropy and fewer highly expanded clones, which suggests clonal expansion. Preferential use of TRBV28, TRBJ1-2 and TRBJ2-5 was observed in persistent disease, whereas TRBV20-1 and TRBJ2-1 were favored in newly diagnosed disease. Sequencing and analysis were restricted to the TCR beta chain. Peripheral blood alone was examined, since thyroid tissue, which constituted the primary lesion, could not be accessed.

V was cut back by 3 bases and J by 4 bases, leaving a gap of 16 bases between them. From a lookup of the germline V gene, CDR1 and CDR2 are KGHSH and LQKENI. The CDR3, cysteine through phenylalanine, is 15 amino acids long. The sequence is cut down to CDR3 DNA, 45 bases in frame from base 1. The time point label on this specimen signifies: newly diagnosed GD, antithyroid drugs for less than 3 months. For both TCR sequencing and RNA sequencing, RNA was extracted from PBMCs using TRIzol. The diagnosis of Graves' disease was made according to American Thyroid Association guidelines. Patients were recruited from an endocrinology department in Xi'an, China. Each patient gave 9 to 10 milliliters of peripheral blood, collected in an EDTA anticoagulant tube. Ficoll Paque Plus density gradient separation was used to isolate PBMCs, and no further T cell sorting was done. RNA quality was checked with an Agilent 2100 Bioanalyzer and agarose gel, and concentration with a NanoDrop 2000.

The library was made by multiplex PCR. The run used an Illumina HiSeq 4000. To build TCR beta libraries, CDR3 regions were amplified by Arm-PCR using iRepertoire HTBI primers. Gel purification was performed on PCR products prior to sequencing. The authors processed their data as follows. Gene usage analysis of CDR3 amino acid clonotypes relied on the 60 to 65 TRBV and about 15 TRBJ segments identified across samples. COPE and FqMerger were used to merge filtered high-quality paired reads into contigs. BLAST was used to align contigs to the IMGT TRBV, TRBD and TRBJ reference genes, and CDR3 was defined following IMGT. Any clonotype with a frequency above 0.1% was counted as a highly expanded clone. Shannon entropy was used to measure repertoire diversity, and the Gini coefficient was used to measure V-J evenness. A clonotype found in more than one individual was treated as public. TCRdb reworked the public reads: Q25 trimming with fastp, MiXCR clone assembly, productive beta chains retained. Records with the same CDR3 protein are collapsed into one entry carrying the most frequent genes and DNA. These V and J calls are TCRdb output, not the study's own analysis. The sample table shows roughly 610,000 distinct CDR3 sequences, and about 16% are seen once. Of the sample, about 20% falls within the top ten clones.

Note on this clonotype: Which antigen it targets is not known. The record has no base qualities; no much larger clone is one base away.

This same sample was also part of a study on T cells in Graves' hyperthyroidism and ophthalmopathy. As noted in the second study: Stable Graves' hyperthyroidism was defined as the absence of progression to ophthalmopathy over 18 months of follow-up. Hyperthyroidism patients were newly diagnosed, with disease duration under 2 months, and aged 18 to 65 years. Exclusion was applied to patients with uncontrolled infections, other autoimmune diseases, pregnancy or lactation. Diagnoses were established on the basis of clinical symptoms, serum thyroxine and TRAb, thyroid ultrasound, and orbital computed tomography. A first-round RT-PCR of the TCR CDR3 used the HTBI primer set with the Qiagen OneStep RT-PCR kit. Blood samples also contained most of the expanded thyroid clonotypes (frequency above 0.001), which suggests that blood repertoires may reflect thyroid immune responses. A model built on a 13 V-J signature distinguished ophthalmopathy from stable hyperthyroidism, reaching 85% to 90% sensitivity and approximately 81% specificity in cross-validation and 80%/75% in testing. In validation, the model predicted progression to ophthalmopathy a median of about 6 months before onset, with roughly 71% sensitivity and about 72% specificity. TCR V-J signatures able to tell the groups apart were searched for in a discovery cohort of 95 or so patients, of whom over 40 had Graves' ophthalmopathy and 55 to 60 had stable Graves' hyperthyroidism. Prospective prediction of ophthalmopathy was tested in an independent validation cohort consisting of 18 hyperthyroidism patients and some 15 patients who later progressed to ophthalmopathy. The roughly 99 discovery patients were divided at random into training and test sets in a 7:3 ratio. In roughly six Graves' hyperthyroidism patients, the study also compared T-cell repertoires from thyroid tissue with T-cell repertoires from blood. Following sampling, methimazole starting at 30 mg daily was given to hyperthyroidism patients, and high-dose intravenous methylprednisolone was given to ophthalmopathy patients. The libraries were constructed in a second round of multiplex PCR and then size-selected and purified. Paired-end sequencing of the libraries was performed with 100 bp reads on an Illumina HiSeq2000. Raw data were processed with SOAPnuke, discarding reads with adapters, uncalled bases, mean Phred below 15, or no exact constant-primer or identifier match. High-quality paired reads were merged with COPE v1.2.5, and unique nucleotide sequences were defined as clonotypes. Clonotypes were aligned to IMGT TRBV, TRBD and TRBJ reference segments using MiTCR v1.1. The analysis included only V-J combinations with a frequency above 0.0001, which together covered 99.2% of the repertoires. The TCS score was defined as the ratio of F50 (clonal expansion) to E x V (chaos), calculated using BLOSUM62-based TCRdist between CDR3 peptides within each V-J. Welch's t-statistics and random forest reduced roughly 540 V-J features to about 13, which were used in a naive Bayes classifier (R e1071). Sample size was not statistically predetermined, and blinding of investigators to group allocation was not performed. The paper describes TCR Vbeta CDR3 sequencing of around 130 peripheral blood samples, made up of 43 ophthalmopathy patients, roughly 75 hyperthyroidism patients and 17 progressor patients.

The rearrangement combines TRBV18 with TRBJ2-7; the D gene is perhaps TRBD2, on 6 matching bases. This sequence was found in a woman aged 25-40 years with Graves disease. Donor details come from another sample of the same person, matched by shared clones. This sample comprised peripheral blood mononuclear cells (PBMCs), obtained at new diagnosis, from a patient treated with antithyroid drugs. The DNA sequence is TGTGCCAGCTCACCTGTAGCGGCAATGGAATACGAGCAGTACTTC. Its product reads: CASSPVAAMEYEQYF. Here the CDR3 is joined to the reference TRBV18 and TRBJ2-7 genes, and the full variable domain is: NAGVMQNPRHLVRRRGQEARLRCSPMKGHSHVYWYRQLPEEGLKFMVYLQKENIIDESGMPKERFSAEFPKEGPSILRIQQVVRGDSAAYFCASSPVAAMEYEQYFGPGTRLTVT.